This T cell receptor beta chain was sequenced during a study of CD8 T cells in ankylosing spondylitis. Study findings and constraints: Relatively rare in peripheral blood, disease-linked clones were also CD8+. Reported data indicate significant enrichment of disease-linked clones within matched ankylosing spondylitis synovial fluid.

This clonotype was counted many times. Its target is not known. Each TCR beta library was made by quantitative 5'-RACE that incorporated molecular barcodes. Using its own MiXCR run on the 5' RACE reads, TCRdb lists one record per CDR3 protein. The sample lists 100,000 to 150,000 distinct CDR3 sequences, roughly an eighth occurring once. J gave up 4 bases and V 2 bases, and 2 bases lay outside the gene matches. CDR1 is SGHTA, CDR2 FQGNSA, per germline. The CDR3 is 14 amino acids. The sequencing sample was made of blood, either unsorted or a sorted T cell fraction (not recorded which). The TCR sequence derives from a female donor with ankylosing spondylitis or in good health (not recorded which). The gene calls are TRBV7-2 and TRBJ2-7; 10 positions agree with TRBD2. CDR3 sequence: CASSLLAGEYEQYF. The CDR3 DNA follows: TGTGCCAGCAGCTTACTAGCGGGAGAATACGAGCAGTACTTC.